This T cell receptor beta chain was captured in a study of T cells in Graves' hyperthyroidism and ophthalmopathy. The study's findings and limits: Most thyroid clonotypes expanded above 0.001 appeared in blood too.

Germline CDR1 reads LNHDA; CDR2 reads SQIVND (reference sequence). The CDR3 covers 13 residues. Trimming cost V 5 bases and J 8 bases, with 12 bases left between them. Amplified regions were TCR beta CDR3 sequences from RNA transcripts. In the first-round RT-PCR of the TCR CDR3, the HTBI primer set was used. MiXCR, applied by TCRdb to the multiplex PCR reads, yields one record per CDR3 protein. The sample yields 400,000 to 550,000 distinct CDR3 sequences, 13% to 15% seen once. Comments on this clonotype: Antigen: not known.

V usage is TRBV19 and J usage is TRBJ1-4; D gene uncertain. The TCR sequence derives from a young woman with Graves' hyperthyroidism. Sequencing input: blood. CDR3 DNA sequence: TGTGCCAGTAGTCAAACGGTGGGCGAAAAACTGTTTTTT. Amino acids: CASSQTVGEKLFF.